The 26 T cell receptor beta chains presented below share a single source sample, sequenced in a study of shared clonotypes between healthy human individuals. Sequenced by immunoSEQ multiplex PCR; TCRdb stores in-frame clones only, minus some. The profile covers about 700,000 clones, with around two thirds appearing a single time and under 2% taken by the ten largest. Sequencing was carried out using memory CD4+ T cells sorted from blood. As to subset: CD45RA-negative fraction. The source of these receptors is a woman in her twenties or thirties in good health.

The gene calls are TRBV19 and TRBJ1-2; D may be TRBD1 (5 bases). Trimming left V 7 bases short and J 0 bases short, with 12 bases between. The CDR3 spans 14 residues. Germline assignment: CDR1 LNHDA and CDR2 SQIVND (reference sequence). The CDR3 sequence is CASTPGTTNYGYTF. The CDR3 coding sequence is TGTGCCAGTACCCCAGGGACGACTAACTATGGCTACACCTTC.

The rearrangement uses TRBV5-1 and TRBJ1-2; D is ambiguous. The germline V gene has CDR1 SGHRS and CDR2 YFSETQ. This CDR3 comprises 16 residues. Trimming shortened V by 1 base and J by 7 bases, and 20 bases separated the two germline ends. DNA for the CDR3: TGCGCCAGCAGCTTGAACCTTCCCGGGCCGAGGCGTGGCTACACCTTC. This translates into CASSLNLPGPRRGYTF.

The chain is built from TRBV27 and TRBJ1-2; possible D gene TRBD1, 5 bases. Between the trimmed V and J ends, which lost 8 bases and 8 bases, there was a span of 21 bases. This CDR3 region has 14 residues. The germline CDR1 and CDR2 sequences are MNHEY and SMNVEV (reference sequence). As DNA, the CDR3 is TGTGCCAGCGCTGGGGGAGGGCTCGTCCAAGGCTACACCTTC. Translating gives CASAGGGLVQGYTF.

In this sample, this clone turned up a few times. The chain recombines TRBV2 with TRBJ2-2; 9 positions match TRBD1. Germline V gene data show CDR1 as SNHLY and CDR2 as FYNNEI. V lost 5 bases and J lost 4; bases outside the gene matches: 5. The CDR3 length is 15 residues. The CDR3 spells CASSPQGAGTGELFF. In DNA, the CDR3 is TGTGCCAGCAGTCCACAGGGGGCGGGCACCGGGGAGCTGTTTTTT.

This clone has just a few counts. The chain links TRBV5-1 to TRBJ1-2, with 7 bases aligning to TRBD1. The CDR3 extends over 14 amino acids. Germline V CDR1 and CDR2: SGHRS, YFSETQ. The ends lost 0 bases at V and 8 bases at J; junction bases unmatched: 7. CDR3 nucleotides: TGCGCCAGCAGCTTGGGAGACAGGGCACAAGGCTACACCTTC. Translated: CASSLGDRAQGYTF.

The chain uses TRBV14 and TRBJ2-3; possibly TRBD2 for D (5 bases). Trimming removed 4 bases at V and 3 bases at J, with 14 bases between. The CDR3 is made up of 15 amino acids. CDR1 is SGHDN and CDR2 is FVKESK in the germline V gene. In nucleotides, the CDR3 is TGTGCCAGCAGCCTCCAGCGCGGGTTAACAGATACGCAGTATTTT. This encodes CASSLQRGLTDTQYF.

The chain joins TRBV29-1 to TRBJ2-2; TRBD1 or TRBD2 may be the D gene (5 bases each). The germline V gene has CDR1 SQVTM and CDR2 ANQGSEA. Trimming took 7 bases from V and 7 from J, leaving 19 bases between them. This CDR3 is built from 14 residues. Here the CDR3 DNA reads TGCAGCGCCACCGGGACCAGTACAGTCGGGGAGCTGTTTTTT. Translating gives CSATGTSTVGELFF.

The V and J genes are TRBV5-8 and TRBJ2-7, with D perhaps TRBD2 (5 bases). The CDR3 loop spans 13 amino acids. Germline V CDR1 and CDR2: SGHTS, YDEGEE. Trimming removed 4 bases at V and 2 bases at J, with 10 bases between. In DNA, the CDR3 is TGTGCCAGCAGCCAGAGGGCCACCTACGAGCAGTACTTC. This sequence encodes CASSQRATYEQYF.

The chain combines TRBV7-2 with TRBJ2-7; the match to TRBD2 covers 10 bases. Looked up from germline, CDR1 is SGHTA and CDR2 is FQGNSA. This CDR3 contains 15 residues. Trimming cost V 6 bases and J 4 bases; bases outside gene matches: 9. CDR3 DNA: TGTGCCAGCAGTCCGTCGGGACTAGCGCTTTACGAGCAGTACTTC. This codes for CASSPSGLALYEQYF.

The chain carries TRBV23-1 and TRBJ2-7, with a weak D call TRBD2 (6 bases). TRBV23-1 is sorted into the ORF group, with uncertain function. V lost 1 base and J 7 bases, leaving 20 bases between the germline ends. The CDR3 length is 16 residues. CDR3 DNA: TGCGCCAGCAGTCAATTGTGGAGCTCCCGGGGGAGGGAGCAGTACTTC. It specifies CASSQLWSSRGREQYF.

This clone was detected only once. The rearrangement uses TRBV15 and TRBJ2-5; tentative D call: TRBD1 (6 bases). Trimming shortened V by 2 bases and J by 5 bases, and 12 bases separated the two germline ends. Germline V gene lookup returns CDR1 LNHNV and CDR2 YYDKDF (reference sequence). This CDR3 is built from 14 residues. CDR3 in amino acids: CATSRNRARETQYF. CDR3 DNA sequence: TGTGCCACCAGCAGAAACAGGGCCCGGGAGACCCAGTACTTC.

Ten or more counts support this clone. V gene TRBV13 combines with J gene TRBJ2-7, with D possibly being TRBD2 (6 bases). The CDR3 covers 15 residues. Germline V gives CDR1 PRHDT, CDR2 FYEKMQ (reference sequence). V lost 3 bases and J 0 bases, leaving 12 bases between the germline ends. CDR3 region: CASSFITGSSYEQYF. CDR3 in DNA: TGTGCCAGCAGCTTTATAACCGGGAGCTCCTACGAGCAGTACTTC.

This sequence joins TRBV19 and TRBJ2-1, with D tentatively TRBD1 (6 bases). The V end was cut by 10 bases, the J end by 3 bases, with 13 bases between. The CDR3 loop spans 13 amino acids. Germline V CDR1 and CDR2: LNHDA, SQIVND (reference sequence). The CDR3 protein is CATARQVYNEQFF. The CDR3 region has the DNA TGTGCCACCGCAAGACAGGTCTACAATGAGCAGTTCTTC.

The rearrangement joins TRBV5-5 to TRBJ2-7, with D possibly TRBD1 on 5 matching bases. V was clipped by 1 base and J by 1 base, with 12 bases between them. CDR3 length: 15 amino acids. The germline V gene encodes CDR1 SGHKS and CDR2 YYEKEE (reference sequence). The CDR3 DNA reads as TGTGCCAGCAGCTTGTATGGAACAGGATCCTACGAGCAGTACTTC. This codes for CASSLYGTGSYEQYF. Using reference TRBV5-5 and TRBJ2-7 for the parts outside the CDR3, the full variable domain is DAGVTQSPTHLIKTRGQQVTLRCSPISGHKSVSWYQQVLGQGPQFIFQYYEKEERGRGNFPDRFSARQFPNYSSELNVNALLLGDSALYLCASSLYGTGSYEQYFGPGTRLTVT.

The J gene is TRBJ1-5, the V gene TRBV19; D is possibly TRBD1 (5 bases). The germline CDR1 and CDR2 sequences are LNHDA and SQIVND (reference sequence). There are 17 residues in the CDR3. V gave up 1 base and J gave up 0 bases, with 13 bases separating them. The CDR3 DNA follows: TGTGCCAGTAGTATAGGTGGAGGGGCGCGTAGCAATCAGCCCCAGCATTTT. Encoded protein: CASSIGGGARSNQPQHF.

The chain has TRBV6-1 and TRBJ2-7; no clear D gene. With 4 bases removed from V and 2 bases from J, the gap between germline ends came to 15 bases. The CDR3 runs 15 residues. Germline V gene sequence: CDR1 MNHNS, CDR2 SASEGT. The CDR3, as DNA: TGTGCCAGCAGTGTGGCAGCGAATCTCCCCTACGAGCAGTACTTC. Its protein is CASSVAANLPYEQYF.

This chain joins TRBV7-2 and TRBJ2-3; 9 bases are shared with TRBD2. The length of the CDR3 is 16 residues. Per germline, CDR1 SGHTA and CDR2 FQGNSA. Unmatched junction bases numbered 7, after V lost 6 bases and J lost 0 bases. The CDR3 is CASRTGLARSTDTQYF. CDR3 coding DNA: TGTGCCAGCAGAACTGGACTAGCGCGCAGCACAGATACGCAGTATTTT.

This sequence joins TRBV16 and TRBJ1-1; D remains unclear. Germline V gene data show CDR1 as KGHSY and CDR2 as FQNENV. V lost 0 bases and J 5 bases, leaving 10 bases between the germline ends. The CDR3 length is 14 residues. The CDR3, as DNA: TGTGCCAGCAGCCAATCCGGGAGGCCGACTGAAGCTTTCTTT. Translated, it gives CASSQSGRPTEAFF.

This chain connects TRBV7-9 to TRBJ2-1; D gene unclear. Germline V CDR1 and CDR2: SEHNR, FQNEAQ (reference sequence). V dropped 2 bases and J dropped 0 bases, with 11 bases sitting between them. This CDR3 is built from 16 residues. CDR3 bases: TGTGCCAGCAGCTTAATGGGCCAGAGCTCCTACAATGAGCAGTTCTTC. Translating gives CASSLMGQSSYNEQFF.

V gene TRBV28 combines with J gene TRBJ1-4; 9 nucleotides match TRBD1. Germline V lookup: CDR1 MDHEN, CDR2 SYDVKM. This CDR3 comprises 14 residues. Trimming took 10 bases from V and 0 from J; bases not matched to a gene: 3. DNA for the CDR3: TGTGCCACGGACAGGGGAGCAACTAATGAAAAACTGTTTTTT. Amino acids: CATDRGATNEKLFF.

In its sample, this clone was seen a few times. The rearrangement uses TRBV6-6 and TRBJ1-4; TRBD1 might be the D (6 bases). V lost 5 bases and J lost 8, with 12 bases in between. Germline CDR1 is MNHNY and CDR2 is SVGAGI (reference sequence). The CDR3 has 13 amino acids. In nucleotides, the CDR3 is TGTGCCAGCAGTCGGGGGGCTCGAGAAAAACTGTTTTTT. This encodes CASSRGAREKLFF.

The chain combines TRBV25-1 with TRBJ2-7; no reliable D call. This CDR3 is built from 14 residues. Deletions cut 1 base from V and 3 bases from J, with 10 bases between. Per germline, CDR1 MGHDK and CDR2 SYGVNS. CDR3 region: CASSESRVNYEQYF. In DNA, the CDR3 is TGTGCCAGCAGTGAATCTCGTGTCAACTACGAGCAGTACTTC.

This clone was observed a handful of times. In nucleotides, the CDR3 is TGCGCCAGCAGTGAGTCACTCAGACAAGCTTTCTTT. Translating gives CASSESLRQAFF. V and J are TRBV10-2 and TRBJ1-1; D uncertain. Germline values: CDR1 WSHSY, CDR2 SAAADI. The CDR3 has 12 residues. The V end lost 0 bases, the J end lost 9 bases, and 8 bases lay between the germline ends.

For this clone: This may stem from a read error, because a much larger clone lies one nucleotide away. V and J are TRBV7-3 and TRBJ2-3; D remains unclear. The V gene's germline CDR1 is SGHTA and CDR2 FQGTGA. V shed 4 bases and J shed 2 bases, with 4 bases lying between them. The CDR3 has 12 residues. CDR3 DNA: TGTGCCAGCAGCTCGTACACAGATACGCAGTATTTT. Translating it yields CASSSYTDTQYF.

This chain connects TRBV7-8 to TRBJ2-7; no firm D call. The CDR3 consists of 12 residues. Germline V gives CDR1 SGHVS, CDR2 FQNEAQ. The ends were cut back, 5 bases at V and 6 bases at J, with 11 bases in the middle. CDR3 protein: CASSPSWAEQYF. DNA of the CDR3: TGTGCCAGCAGCCCTTCGTGGGCCGAGCAGTACTTC. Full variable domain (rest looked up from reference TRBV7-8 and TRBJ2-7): GAGVSQSPRYKVAKRGQDVALRCDPISGHVSLFWYQQALGQGPEFLTYFQNEAQLDKSGLPSDRFFAERPEGSVSTLKIQRTQQEDSAVYLCASSPSWAEQYFGPGTRLTVT.

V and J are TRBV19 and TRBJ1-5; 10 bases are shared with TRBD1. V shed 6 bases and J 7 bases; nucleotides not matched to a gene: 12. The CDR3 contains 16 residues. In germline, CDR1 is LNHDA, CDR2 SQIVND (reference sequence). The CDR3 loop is CASSLNRDRGLQPQHF. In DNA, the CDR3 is TGTGCCAGTAGCCTGAACCGGGACAGGGGTTTGCAGCCCCAGCATTTT.